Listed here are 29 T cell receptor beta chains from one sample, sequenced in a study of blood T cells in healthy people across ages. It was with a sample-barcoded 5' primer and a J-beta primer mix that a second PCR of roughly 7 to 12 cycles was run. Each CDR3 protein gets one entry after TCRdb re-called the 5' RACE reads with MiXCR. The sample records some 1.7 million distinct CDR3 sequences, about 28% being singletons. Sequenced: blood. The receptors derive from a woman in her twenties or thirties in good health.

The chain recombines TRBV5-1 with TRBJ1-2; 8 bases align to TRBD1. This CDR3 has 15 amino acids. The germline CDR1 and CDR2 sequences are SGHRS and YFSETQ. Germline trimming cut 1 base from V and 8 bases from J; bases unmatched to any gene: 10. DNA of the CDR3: TGCGCCAGCAGCTTGACCGTGACAGGGGTCGACGGCTACACCTTC. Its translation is CASSLTVTGVDGYTF.

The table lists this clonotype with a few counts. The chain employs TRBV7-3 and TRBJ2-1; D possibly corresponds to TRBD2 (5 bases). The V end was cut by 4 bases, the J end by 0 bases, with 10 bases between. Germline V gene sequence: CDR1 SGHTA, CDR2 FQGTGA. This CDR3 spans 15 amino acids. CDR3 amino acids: CASSWTPSSYNEQFF. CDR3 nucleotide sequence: TGTGCCAGCAGCTGGACTCCCAGCTCCTACAATGAGCAGTTCTTC.

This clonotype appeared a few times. The CDR3 DNA reads TGTGCCAGCAGCCAGCCCGGGACCTATGGCTACACCTTC. It encodes CASSQPGTYGYTF. This chain joins TRBV7-2 and TRBJ1-2, with TRBD1 as a possible D gene (5 bases). Germline values: CDR1 SGHTA, CDR2 FQGNSA. The CDR3 has 13 residues. V lost 5 bases, J lost 4 bases, and 11 bases lay in between. Together with reference TRBV7-2 and TRBJ1-2, the CDR3 gives the full variable domain: GAGVSQSPSNKVTEKGKDVELRCDPISGHTALYWYRQSLGQGLEFLIYFQGNSAPDKSGLPSDRFSAERTGGSVSTLTIQRTQQEDSAVYLCASSQPGTYGYTFGSGTRLTVV.

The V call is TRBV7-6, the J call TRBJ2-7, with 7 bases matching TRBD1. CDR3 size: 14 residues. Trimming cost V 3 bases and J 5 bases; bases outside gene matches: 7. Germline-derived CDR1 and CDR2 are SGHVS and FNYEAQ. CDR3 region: CASSFKDRTDEQYF. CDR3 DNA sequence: TGTGCCAGCAGCTTTAAGGACAGGACTGACGAGCAGTACTTC.

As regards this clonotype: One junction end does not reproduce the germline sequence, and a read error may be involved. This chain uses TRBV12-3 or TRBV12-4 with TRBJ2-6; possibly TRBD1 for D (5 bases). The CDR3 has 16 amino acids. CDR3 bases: TGTGCCAGCACTCCCCCGATGAGCTCTGGGGCCAACGTCCGGACTTTC. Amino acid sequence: CASTPPMSSGANVRTF.

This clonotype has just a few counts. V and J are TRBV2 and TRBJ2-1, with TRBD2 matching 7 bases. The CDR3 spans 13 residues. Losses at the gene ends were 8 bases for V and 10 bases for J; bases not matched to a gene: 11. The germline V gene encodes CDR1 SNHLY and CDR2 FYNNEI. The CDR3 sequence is CASARREWEEQFF. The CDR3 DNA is TGTGCCAGCGCGCGGCGGGAGTGGGAAGAGCAGTTCTTC.

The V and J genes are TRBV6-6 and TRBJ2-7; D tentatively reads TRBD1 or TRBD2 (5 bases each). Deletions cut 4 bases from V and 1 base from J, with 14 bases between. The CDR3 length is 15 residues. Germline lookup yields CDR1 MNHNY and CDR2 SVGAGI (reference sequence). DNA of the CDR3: TGTGCCAGCAGTTCACTCGGGGACGGATCCTACGAGCAGTACTTC. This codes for CASSSLGDGSYEQYF.

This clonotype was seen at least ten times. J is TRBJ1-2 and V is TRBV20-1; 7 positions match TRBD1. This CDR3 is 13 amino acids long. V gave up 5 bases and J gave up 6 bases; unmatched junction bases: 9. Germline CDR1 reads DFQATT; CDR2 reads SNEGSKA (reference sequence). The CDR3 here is CSARRQGGNGYTF. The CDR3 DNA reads TGCAGTGCTCGGCGACAGGGTGGCAATGGCTACACCTTC.

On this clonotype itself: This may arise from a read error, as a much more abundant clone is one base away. The chain's CDR3 is CASTQTSRGNEQYF. CDR3 nucleotide sequence: TGTGCCAGCACCCAGACTAGTAGAGGGAATGAGCAGTACTTC. The V gene is TRBV12-3 or TRBV12-4, the J gene TRBJ2-4; D is perhaps TRBD2 (6 bases). This CDR3 has 14 residues. With 7 bases removed from V and 13 bases from J, the gap between germline ends came to 23 bases.

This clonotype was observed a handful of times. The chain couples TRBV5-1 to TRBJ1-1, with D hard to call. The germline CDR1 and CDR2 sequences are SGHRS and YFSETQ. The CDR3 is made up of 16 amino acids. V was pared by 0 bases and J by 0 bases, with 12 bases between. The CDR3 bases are TGCGCCAGCAGCTTGGGCTGGACGAGTATGAACACTGAAGCTTTCTTT. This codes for CASSLGWTSMNTEAFF.

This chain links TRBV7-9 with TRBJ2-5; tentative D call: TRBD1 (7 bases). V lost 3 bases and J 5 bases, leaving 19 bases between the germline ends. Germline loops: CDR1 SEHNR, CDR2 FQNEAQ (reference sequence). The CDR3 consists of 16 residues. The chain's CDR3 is CASSLEGARVTETQYF. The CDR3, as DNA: TGTGCCAGCAGCTTGGAGGGGGCGCGAGTGACGGAGACCCAGTACTTC.

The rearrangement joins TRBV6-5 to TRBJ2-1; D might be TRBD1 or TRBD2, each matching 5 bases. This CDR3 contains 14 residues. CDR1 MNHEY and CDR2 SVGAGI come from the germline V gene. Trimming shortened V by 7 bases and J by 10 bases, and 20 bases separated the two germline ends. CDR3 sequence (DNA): TGTGCCAGCACCCCAAGGGGTGGGTCGGGAGAGCAGTTCTTC. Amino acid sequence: CASTPRGGSGEQFF.

The CDR3 nucleotides read TGCAGTGCAGGAGTCCCCGGGAAATACAATGAGCAGTTCTTC. It yields the protein CSAGVPGKYNEQFF. The J gene is TRBJ2-1, the V gene TRBV20-1; TRBD2 might be the D (5 bases). Per germline, CDR1 DFQATT and CDR2 SNEGSKA (reference sequence). The CDR3 is made up of 14 amino acids. The V gene lost 6 bases and the J gene lost 4 bases, with 16 bases spanning the gap.

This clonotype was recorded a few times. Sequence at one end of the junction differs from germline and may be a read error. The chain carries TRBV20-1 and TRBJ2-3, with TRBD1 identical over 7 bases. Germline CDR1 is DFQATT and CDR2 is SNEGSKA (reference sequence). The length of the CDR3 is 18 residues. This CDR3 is CSARESWWGQKVTDTQYF. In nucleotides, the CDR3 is TGCAGTGCCAGAGAGTCGTGGTGGGGACAGAAAGTAACAGATACGCAGTATTTT.

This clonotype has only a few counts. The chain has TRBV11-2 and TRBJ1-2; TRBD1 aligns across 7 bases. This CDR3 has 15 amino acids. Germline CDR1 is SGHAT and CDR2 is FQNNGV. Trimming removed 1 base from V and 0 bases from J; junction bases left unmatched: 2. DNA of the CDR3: TGTGCCAGCAGCTTAGGGGGACAGTCTAACTATGGCTACACCTTC. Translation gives CASSLGGQSNYGYTF.

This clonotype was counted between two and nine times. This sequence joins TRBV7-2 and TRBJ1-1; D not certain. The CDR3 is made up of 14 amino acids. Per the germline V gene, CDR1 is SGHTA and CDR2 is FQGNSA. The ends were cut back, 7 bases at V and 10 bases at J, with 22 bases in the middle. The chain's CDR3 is CASTGTGPAFGAFF. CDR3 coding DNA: TGTGCCAGCACCGGAACCGGACCGGCTTTCGGAGCTTTCTTT.

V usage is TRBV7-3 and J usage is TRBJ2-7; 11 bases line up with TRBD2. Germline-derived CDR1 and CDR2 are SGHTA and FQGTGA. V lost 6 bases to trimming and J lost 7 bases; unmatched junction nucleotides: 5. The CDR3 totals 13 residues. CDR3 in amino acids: CASSSGGVNEQYF. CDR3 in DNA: TGTGCCAGCAGTAGCGGGGGGGTTAATGAGCAGTACTTC.

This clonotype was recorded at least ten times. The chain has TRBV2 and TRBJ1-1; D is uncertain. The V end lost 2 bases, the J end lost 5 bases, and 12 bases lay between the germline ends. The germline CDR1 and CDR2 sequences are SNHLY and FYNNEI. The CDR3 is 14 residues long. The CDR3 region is CASSESSAGTEAFF. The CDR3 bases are TGTGCCAGCAGTGAATCCTCGGCGGGGACTGAAGCTTTCTTT.

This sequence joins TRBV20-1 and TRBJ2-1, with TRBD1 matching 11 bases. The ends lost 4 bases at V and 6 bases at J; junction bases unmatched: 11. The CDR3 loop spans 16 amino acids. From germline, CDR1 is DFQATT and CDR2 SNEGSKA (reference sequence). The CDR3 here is CSAILPGQGGINEQFF. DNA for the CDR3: TGCAGTGCTATTCTACCGGGACAGGGGGGTATCAATGAGCAGTTCTTC.

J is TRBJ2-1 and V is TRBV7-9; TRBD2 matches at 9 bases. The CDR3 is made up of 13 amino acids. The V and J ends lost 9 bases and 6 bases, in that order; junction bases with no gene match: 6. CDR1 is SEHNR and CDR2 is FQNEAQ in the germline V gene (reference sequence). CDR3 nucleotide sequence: TGTGCCAGTCAGGGTAGCGGGGGCAATGAGCAGTTCTTC. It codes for CASQGSGGNEQFF.

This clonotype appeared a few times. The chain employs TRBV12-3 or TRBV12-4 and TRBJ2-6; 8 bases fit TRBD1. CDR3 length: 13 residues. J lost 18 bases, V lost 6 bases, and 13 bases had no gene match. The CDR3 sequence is CASSFPGQAFETF. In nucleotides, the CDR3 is TGTGCCAGCAGCTTTCCGGGACAGGCCTTCGAGACTTTC.

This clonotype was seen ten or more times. The CDR3 nucleotides are TGTGCCAGCAGCTTAGCACCGGGGCCCTACGAGCAGTACTTC. Translating it yields CASSLAPGPYEQYF. The chain combines TRBV7-9 with TRBJ2-7; D may match TRBD1 or TRBD2 (5 bases each). V was trimmed by 0 bases and J by 2 bases, leaving 8 bases between them. CDR3 length: 14 amino acids. Germline-derived CDR1 and CDR2 are SEHNR and FQNEAQ (reference sequence). The entire variable domain, with the rest obtained from reference TRBV7-9 and TRBJ2-7, is as follows: DTGVSQNPRHKITKRGQNVTFRCDPISEHNRLYWYRQTLGQGPEFLTYFQNEAQLEKSRLLSDRFSAERPKGSFSTLEIQRTEQGDSAMYLCASSLAPGPYEQYFGPGTRLTVT.

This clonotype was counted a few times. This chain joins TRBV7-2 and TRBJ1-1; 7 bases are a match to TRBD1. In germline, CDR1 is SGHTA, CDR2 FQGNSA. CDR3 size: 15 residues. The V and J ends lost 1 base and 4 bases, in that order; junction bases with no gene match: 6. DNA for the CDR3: TGTGCCAGCAGCTTAGTGGGCGCAGGGGGCACTGAAGCTTTCTTT. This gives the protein CASSLVGAGGTEAFF. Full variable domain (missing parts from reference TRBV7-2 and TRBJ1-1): GAGVSQSPSNKVTEKGKDVELRCDPISGHTALYWYRQSLGQGLEFLIYFQGNSAPDKSGLPSDRFSAERTGGSVSTLTIQRTQQEDSAVYLCASSLVGAGGTEAFFGQGTRLTVV.

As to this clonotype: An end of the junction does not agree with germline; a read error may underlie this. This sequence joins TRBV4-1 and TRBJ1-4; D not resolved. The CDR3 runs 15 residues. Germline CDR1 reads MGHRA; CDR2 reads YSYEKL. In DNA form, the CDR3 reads TGCGCCAGCAGCCAAGGTGGCAGAGGGAATGAAAAACGGTTTTTT. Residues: CASSQGGRGNEKRFF.

The CDR3 sequence is CASTLQFPTGELFF. The CDR3 coding sequence is TGTGCCAGCACCCTACAGTTTCCGACCGGGGAGCTGTTTTTT. The chain is built from TRBV12-3 or TRBV12-4 and TRBJ2-2, with D unclear. This CDR3 spans 14 amino acids. Trimming took off 7 bases at V and 5 bases at J, with 14 bases between the two ends.

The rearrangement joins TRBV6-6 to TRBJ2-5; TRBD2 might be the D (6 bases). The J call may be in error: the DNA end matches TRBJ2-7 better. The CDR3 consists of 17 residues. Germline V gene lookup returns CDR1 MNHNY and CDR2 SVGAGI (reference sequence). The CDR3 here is CASSYSKTRSGVGEQYF. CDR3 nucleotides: TGTGCCAGCAGTTACTCAAAAACTAGGTCGGGGGTGGGCGAGCAGTACTTC.

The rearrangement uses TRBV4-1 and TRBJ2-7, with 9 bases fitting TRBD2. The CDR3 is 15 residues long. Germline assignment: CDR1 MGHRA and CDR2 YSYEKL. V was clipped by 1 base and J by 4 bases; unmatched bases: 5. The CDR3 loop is CASSQVRLAGYEQYF. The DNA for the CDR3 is TGCGCCAGCAGCCAAGTACGCCTAGCGGGGTACGAGCAGTACTTC.

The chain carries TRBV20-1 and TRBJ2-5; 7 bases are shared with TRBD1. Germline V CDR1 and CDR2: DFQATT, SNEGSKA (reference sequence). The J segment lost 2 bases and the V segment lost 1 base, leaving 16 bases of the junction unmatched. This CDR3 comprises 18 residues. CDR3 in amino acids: CSARVHRGIGESQETQYF. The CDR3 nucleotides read TGCAGTGCTAGAGTCCACAGGGGAATAGGGGAATCTCAAGAGACCCAGTACTTC.

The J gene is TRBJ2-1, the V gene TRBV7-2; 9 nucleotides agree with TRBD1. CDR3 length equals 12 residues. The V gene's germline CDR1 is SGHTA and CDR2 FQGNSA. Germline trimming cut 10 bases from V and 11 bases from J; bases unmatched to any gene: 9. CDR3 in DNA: TGTGCCACAAATAGACAGGGGGGAAAGCAGTTCTTC. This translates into CATNRQGGKQFF.